These 12 T cell receptor beta chains came from one sample sequenced in a study of blood T cell repertoires in COVID-19 (dated by TCRdb to the early 2020s). Library preparation employed the immunoSEQ multiplex PCR assay. TCRdb took over this immuneACCESS table, retaining in-frame rearrangements with V and J assigned. Such tables are incomplete; in checked studies, under half of the missing clones stem from an unresolved V gene, and the remainder is unexplained. The sample yields 250,000 to 300,000 clones; 80% to 90% were counted once. Just under 2% of the sample comes from the top ten. What was sequenced was peripheral blood. These receptors all come from a young man with active or convalescent COVID-19.

V and J are TRBV27 and TRBJ1-5, with D possibly TRBD1 on 6 matching bases. Germline values: CDR1 MNHEY, CDR2 SMNVEV (reference sequence). The V and J ends lost 6 bases and 5 bases respectively, with 17 bases between them. The CDR3 has 15 residues. CDR3 sequence: CASSSVGGEHQPQHF. For the CDR3, the DNA is TGTGCCAGCAGCTCAGTTGGGGGCGAGCATCAGCCCCAGCATTTT.

The chain joins TRBV9 to TRBJ2-5; a weak D match, TRBD1 (6 bases). V was shortened by 0 bases and J by 1 base, with 10 bases between the two germline ends. The CDR3 extends over 15 amino acids. Per germline, CDR1 SGDLS and CDR2 YYNGEE. CDR3 in amino acids: CASSVAPGVQETQYF. Here the CDR3 DNA reads TGTGCCAGCAGCGTAGCCCCAGGGGTCCAAGAGACCCAGTACTTC.

The rearrangement uses TRBV2 and TRBJ2-2; D is possibly TRBD1 (5 bases). The germline V and J ends were trimmed by 6 bases and 6 bases, with 11 bases remaining between them. The CDR3 covers 13 residues. CDR1 SNHLY and CDR2 FYNNEI come from the germline V gene. CDR3 in amino acids: CASRADSSGELFF. The CDR3, as DNA: TGTGCCAGCAGAGCCGACAGTTCCGGGGAGCTGTTTTTT.

This clone was seen a handful of times. V gene TRBV19 combines with J gene TRBJ2-2; 12 nucleotides match TRBD1. The CDR3 spans 17 residues. Germline V gene lookup returns CDR1 LNHDA and CDR2 SQIVND (reference sequence). V lost 6 bases to trimming and J lost 6 bases; unmatched junction nucleotides: 11. CDR3 coding DNA: TGTGCCAGTAGAATTAAACCGGGACAGGGGGCCGCCGGGGAGCTGTTTTTT. Amino acids: CASRIKPGQGAAGELFF.

V and J are TRBV18 and TRBJ1-5; TRBD1 matches at 7 bases. With 2 bases clipped from V and 1 base from J, the junction kept 5 bases outside the gene matches. The germline CDR1 and CDR2 sequences are KGHSH and LQKENI. CDR3 size: 16 residues. CDR3 residues: CASSPETGISNQPQHF. The CDR3, as DNA: TGTGCCAGCTCACCAGAGACAGGGATCAGCAATCAGCCCCAGCATTTT.

The chain links TRBV15 to TRBJ1-2, with D perhaps TRBD1 (6 bases). Trimming took off 1 base at V and 6 bases at J, with 12 bases between the two ends. Germline assignment: CDR1 LNHNV and CDR2 YYDKDF (reference sequence). CDR3 length: 14 residues. CDR3 region: CATSRARTVDGYTF. The CDR3 coding sequence is TGTGCCACCAGCAGAGCTAGGACAGTTGATGGCTACACCTTC.

The chain combines TRBV7-3 with TRBJ2-7, with D possibly being TRBD2 (6 bases). This CDR3 has 13 amino acids. Germline assignment: CDR1 SGHTA and CDR2 FQGTGA. V gave up 5 bases and J gave up 11 bases, with 19 bases separating them. The CDR3 DNA reads TGTGCCAGCAGCCTCGGGACGGAGGGTCGGAAGTACTTC. Translation: CASSLGTEGRKYF. Complete variable domain (other parts from reference TRBV7-3 and TRBJ2-7): GAGVSQTPSNKVTEKGKYVELRCDPISGHTALYWYRQSLGQGPEFLIYFQGTGAADDSGLPNDRFFAVRPEGSVSTLKIQRTERGDSAVYLCASSLGTEGRKYFGPGTRLTVT.

The chain recombines TRBV2 with TRBJ2-7; weak D call: TRBD1 (5 bases). CDR3 length equals 15 residues. The germline V gene encodes CDR1 SNHLY and CDR2 FYNNEI. The V gene lost 0 bases and the J gene lost 4 bases, with 13 bases spanning the gap. The DNA for the CDR3 is TGTGCCAGCAGTGAAGCTCTCAGGGTTATTTACGAGCAGTACTTC. Residues: CASSEALRVIYEQYF.

The V call is TRBV24-1, the J call TRBJ1-2; 7 bases are shared with TRBD1. The CDR3 contains 12 residues. The V segment lost 9 bases and the J segment 6 bases; nucleotides outside the gene matches: 6. Germline lookup yields CDR1 KGHDR and CDR2 SFDVKD. CDR3 DNA sequence: TGTGCCACCGATCGGGACAGCGATGGCTACACCTTC. Translation gives CATDRDSDGYTF.

The chain couples TRBV4-2 to TRBJ1-6; 7 bases match TRBD1. This CDR3 is built from 14 residues. V shed 1 base and J 11 bases; nucleotides not matched to a gene: 5. Germline V gene sequence: CDR1 LGHNA, CDR2 YNFKEQ. For the CDR3, the DNA is TGTGCCAGCAGCCAAGGACAGGGTACGACACCCCTCCACTTT. Its translation is CASSQGQGTTPLHF.

The chain joins TRBV2 to TRBJ2-3, with 7 positions matching TRBD2. This CDR3 spans 15 amino acids. The germline CDR1 and CDR2 sequences are SNHLY and FYNNEI. V gave up 6 bases and J gave up 3 bases; unmatched junction bases: 9. CDR3 sequence (DNA): TGTGCCAGCAGCCCAACTAGCGTTTCAACAGATACGCAGTATTTT. Its protein product is CASSPTSVSTDTQYF.

This sequence joins TRBV5-6 and TRBJ1-4; the D gene is possibly TRBD1 (6 bases). The CDR3 has 18 amino acids. CDR1 and CDR2 (germline): SGHDT, YYEEEE. Trimming pared 0 bases from V and 3 bases from J, leaving 18 bases between. CDR3 DNA sequence: TGTGCCAGCAGCTTGGCCGGAAAGTTAGGACAGTCTAATGAAAAACTGTTTTTT. Amino acid sequence: CASSLAGKLGQSNEKLFF.